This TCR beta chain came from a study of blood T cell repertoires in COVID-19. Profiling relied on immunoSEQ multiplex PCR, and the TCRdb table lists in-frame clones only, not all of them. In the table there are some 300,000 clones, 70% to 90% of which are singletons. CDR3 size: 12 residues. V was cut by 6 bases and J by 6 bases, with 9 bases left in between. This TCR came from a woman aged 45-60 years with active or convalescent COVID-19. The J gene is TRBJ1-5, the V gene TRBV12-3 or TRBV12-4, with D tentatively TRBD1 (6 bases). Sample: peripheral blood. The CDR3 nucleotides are TGTGCCAGCAGCACAGGGTTTCAGCCCCAGCATTTT. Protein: CASSTGFQPQHF.